A single T cell receptor (beta chain) is shown here with its context. Its antigen is as yet unknown. Sequenced by immunoSEQ multiplex PCR; TCRdb stores in-frame clones only, minus some. The sample has tens of thousands of clones, around 82% seen once. The data stem from a study of monozygotic twins with cystic fibrosis. Findings of the study overall: J usage was most co-twin-similar in 8 of 16 pairs, V in 13.

Sequenced input: blood. The sequence derives from a girl aged 2 to 10 with cystic fibrosis.

This CDR3 reads CASTVDTSSTDTQYF. The CDR3 coding sequence is TGTGCCAGCACCGTGGACACATCTAGCACAGATACGCAGTATTTT. The V and J genes are TRBV7-9 and TRBJ2-3; D possibly corresponds to TRBD1 (5 bases). This CDR3 is built from 15 residues. With 7 bases removed from V and 0 bases from J, the gap between germline ends came to 14 bases. The germline V gene encodes CDR1 SEHNR and CDR2 FQNEAQ (reference sequence).